This T cell receptor beta chain was identified in a study of control samples from healthy donors and cancer patients (dated by TCRdb to 2020 to 2021). V is clipped by 5 bases and J by 8 bases, and the sequence between their germline boundaries is 16 bases long. Reading from cysteine to phenylalanine, the CDR3 counts 14 amino acids. Of the read, only the CDR3 DNA is kept; its 42 bases are in frame from base 1. CDR1 WNHNN and CDR2 SYGVQD were looked up in the germline V gene (reference sequence). Libraries were prepared through the immunoSEQ multiplex PCR assay. In its TCRdb copy, this immuneACCESS table keeps in-frame sequences only and misses some clones. Where compared with another copy, unresolved V genes explain less than half of these, and the others have no known cause. The sample data list tens of thousands of clones, and around 90% of these were observed just once. The top ten hold approximately 15% of the sample.

About this clone itself: It has no known antigen specificity. No clone much larger than this one lies a single base away; base qualities are absent.

The clonotype was recovered from a woman in her 70s in good health. Sequenced material: blood. The sequence is built from TRBV10-1 and TRBJ2-1, with the D gene not confidently named. The CDR3 region has the sequence CASSLDPTADEQFF. The DNA sequence is TGCGCCAGCAGTCTCGACCCGACGGCCGATGAGCAGTTCTTC.